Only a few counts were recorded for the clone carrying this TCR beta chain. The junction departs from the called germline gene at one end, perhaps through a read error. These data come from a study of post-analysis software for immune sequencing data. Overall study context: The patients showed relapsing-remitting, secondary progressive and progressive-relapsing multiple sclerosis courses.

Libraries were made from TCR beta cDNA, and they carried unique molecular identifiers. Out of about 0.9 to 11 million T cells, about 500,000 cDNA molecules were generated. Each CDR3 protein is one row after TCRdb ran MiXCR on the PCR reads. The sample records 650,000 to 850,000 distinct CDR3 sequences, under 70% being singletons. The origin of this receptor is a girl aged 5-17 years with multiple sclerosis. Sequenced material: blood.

The CDR3 is CASSPVQGAYNEQFF. The CDR3 nucleotides are TGTGCCAGCAGCCCCGTACAGGGGGCCTACAACGAGCAGTTCTTC. This chain joins TRBV12-3 or TRBV12-4 and TRBJ2-1; 9 bases are shared with TRBD1. The CDR3 covers 15 residues.